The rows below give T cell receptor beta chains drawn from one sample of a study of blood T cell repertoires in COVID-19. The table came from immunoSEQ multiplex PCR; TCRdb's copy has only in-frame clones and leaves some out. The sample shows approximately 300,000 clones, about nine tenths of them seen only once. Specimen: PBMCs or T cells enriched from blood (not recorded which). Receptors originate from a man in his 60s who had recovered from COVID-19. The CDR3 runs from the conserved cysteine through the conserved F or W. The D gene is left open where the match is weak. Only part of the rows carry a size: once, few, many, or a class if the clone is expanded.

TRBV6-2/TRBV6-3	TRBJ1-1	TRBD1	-	TGTGCCAGCAGTTCCGAACACCCCAACAGGGGAAAAATGAACACTGAAGCTTTCTTT	CASSSEHPNRGKMNTEAFF
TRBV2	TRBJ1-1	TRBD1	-	TGTGCCAGCAGTAAAGGACAGGGGATTACGACTGAAGCTTTCTTT	CASSKGQGITTEAFF
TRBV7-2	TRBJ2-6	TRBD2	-	TGTGCCAGCAGCCCGGTCGGGGGGTTAGGGGCCAACGTCCTGACTTTC	CASSPVGGLGANVLTF
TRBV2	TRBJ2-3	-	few	TGTGCCAGCAGGCGGGACAGAAACACAGATACGCAGTATTTT	CASRRDRNTDTQYF
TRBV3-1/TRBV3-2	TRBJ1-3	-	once	TGTGCCAGCAGCCAATTCTCCGGGGGGTATTCTGGAAACACCATATATTTT	CASSQFSGGYSGNTIYF
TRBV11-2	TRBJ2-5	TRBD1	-	TGTGCCAGCAGCGACGGGACAGTGGATCAAGAGACCCAGTACTTC	CASSDGTVDQETQYF
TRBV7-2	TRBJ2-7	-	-	TGTGCCAGCAGCTGGACCGCCACTAGCTCCTACGAGCAGTACTTC	CASSWTATSSYEQYF
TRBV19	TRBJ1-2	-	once	TGTGCCAGTAGTATTGAGGTACAGGGAGGCTACACCTTC	CASSIEVQGGYTF
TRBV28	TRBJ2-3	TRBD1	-	TGTGCCAGCAGTCCGCAGGGGGCTAAGGCAGATACGCAGTATTTT	CASSPQGAKADTQYF
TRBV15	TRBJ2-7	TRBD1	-	TGTGCCACCAGCAGAGGACGGGACAGGGCTTCCGAGCAGTACTTC	CATSRGRDRASEQYF
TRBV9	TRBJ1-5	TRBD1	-	TGTGCCAGCAGCCCCCAGGGGGACAGGGGGCAACCCCAGCATTTT	CASSPQGDRGQPQHF
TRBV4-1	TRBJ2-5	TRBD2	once	TGCGCCAGCAGCCAAGGACTAGCGGGAGGGGAAGAGACCCAGTACTTC	CASSQGLAGGEETQYF
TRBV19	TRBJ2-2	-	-	TGTGCCAGTATGGGGCAGGGAAGGACCGGGGAGCTGTTTTTT	CASMGQGRTGELFF
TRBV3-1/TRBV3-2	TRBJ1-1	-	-	TGTGCCAGCAGCCGAACGGAGGCGACTGAAGCTTTCTTT	CASSRTEATEAFF
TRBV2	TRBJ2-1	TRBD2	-	TGTGCCAGCACGGAGCGGGAGGCCTACAATGAGCAGTTCTTC	CASTEREAYNEQFF
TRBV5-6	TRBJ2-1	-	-	TGTGCCAGCAGCTTGGGGCCATCTCTCTCCTACAATGAGCAGTTCTTC	CASSLGPSLSYNEQFF
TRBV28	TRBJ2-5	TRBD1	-	TGTGCCAGCAGTGGGCGTTCGTCAGGGGGTAGGGAGACCCAGTACTTC	CASSGRSSGGRETQYF
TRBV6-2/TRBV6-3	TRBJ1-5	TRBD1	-	TGTGCCAGCAGCCACCGGGGCAGGGGGTATTATCAGCCCCAGCATTTT	CASSHRGRGYYQPQHF
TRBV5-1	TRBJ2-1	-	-	TGCGCCAGCAGCAGAGCTACTAGCAACTGGGAGCAGTTCTTC	CASSRATSNWEQFF
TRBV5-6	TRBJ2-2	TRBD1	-	TGTGCCAGCAGCCGCCAGGGACAGGCGAACACCGGGGAGCTGTTTTTT	CASSRQGQANTGELFF
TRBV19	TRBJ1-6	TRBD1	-	TGTGCCAGTAGTATGGACAGGGATGGTTCACCCCTCCACTTT	CASSMDRDGSPLHF
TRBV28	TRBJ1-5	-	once	TGTGCCAGCAGCCGAGGAGGACAGCCCCAGCATTTT	CASSRGGQPQHF
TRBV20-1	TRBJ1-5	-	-	TGCAGTGCTAGTTCCGGGAGCAATCAGCCCCAGCATTTT	CSASSGSNQPQHF
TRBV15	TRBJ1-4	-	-	TGTGCCACCAGCCTTCCCGGGACAACTAATGAAAAACTGTTTTTT	CATSLPGTTNEKLFF
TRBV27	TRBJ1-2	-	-	TGTGCCAGCAGGGACAGTCCTTGGGGTGGCTACACCTTC	CASRDSPWGGYTF
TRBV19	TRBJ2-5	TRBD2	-	TGTGCCAGTAGTAAGCGACTAGCGGGAGGCCGCGGCTTTGAGACCCAGTACTTC	CASSKRLAGGRGFETQYF
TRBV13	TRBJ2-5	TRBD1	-	TGTGCCAGCAGCTCCTACTACGGACAGGGTAGCGTCGAGACCCAGTACTTC	CASSSYYGQGSVETQYF
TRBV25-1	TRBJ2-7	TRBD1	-	TGTGCCAGCAGTGACGAGGGGGCCGCTCCATACGAGCAGTACTTC	CASSDEGAAPYEQYF
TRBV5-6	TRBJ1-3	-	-	TGTGCCAGCAGCTTGGCCACGAGGAGCTCCGGAAACACCATATATTTT	CASSLATRSSGNTIYF
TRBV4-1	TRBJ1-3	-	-	TGCGCCAGCAGCCAAGAGGGCCTCGGTTTAGGCAGGCCCTCTGGAAACACCATATATTTT	CASSQEGLGLGRPSGNTIYF
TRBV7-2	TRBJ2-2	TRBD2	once	TGTGCCAGCAGCCTTACTAGCGGGAGTATGGCCGGGGAGCTGTTTTTT	CASSLTSGSMAGELFF
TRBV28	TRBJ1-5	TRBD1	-	TGTGCCAGCAGTTTGGGGGCAGGGGGCTCCCAATCGACCCAGCATTTT	CASSLGAGGSQSTQHF
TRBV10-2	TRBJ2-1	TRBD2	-	TGCGCCAGCAGTTCCGGGACTAGCCGGGTCTTGGGGTTCTTC	CASSSGTSRVLGFF
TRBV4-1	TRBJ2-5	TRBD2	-	TGCGCCAGCAGCCCTCAACTAGCGGGAGGTAAAGAGACCCAGTACTTC	CASSPQLAGGKETQYF
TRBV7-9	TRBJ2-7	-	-	TGTGCCAGCAGCTTCGGGTCAGGACTGAGCTCCTACGAGCAGTACTTC	CASSFGSGLSSYEQYF
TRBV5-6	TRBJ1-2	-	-	TGTGCCAGCAGCTTGTTCGAGTACTATGGCTACACCTTC	CASSLFEYYGYTF
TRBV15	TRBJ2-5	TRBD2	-	TGTGCCACCAGCAGTCCTAGCGGGACGGAGACCCAGTACTTC	CATSSPSGTETQYF
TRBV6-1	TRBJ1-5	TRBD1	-	TGTGCCAGCAGTGAAGACAGGGGGCGGAAGGGTTTCAATCAGCCCCAGCATTTT	CASSEDRGRKGFNQPQHF
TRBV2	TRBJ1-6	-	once	TGTGCCAGCAGCTATGATTCACCCCTCCACTTT	CASSYDSPLHF
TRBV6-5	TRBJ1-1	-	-	TGTGCCAGCAGTTACTCCGGGTCTCTCTGGAACACTGAAGCTTTCTTT	CASSYSGSLWNTEAFF
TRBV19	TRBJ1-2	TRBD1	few	TGTGCCAGTAGTCCCCGGACAGGGATCTTTGGGGGCTATGGCTACACCTTC	CASSPRTGIFGGYGYTF